The T cell receptor beta chain described here comes from a study of CD8 T cells in Susac syndrome. Sequencing of TCR beta drew on CD8+ and CD4+ T cells from blood. It was treatment-naive patients with stable or active relapsing-remitting disease who made up the multiple sclerosis controls. Bulk CD8+ and CD4+ cells came from magnetic negative isolation; CD8+ TEMRA by FACS. RNA was extracted with the RNeasy kit, and a quantity of about 0.45 to 1 ug was reverse transcribed using random hexamers. The amplification used immunoSEQ multiplex PCR on TCR beta CDR3; it spanned 54 Vbeta and 13 Jbeta. MiXCR, applied by TCRdb to the immunoSEQ multiplex PCR reads, yields one record per CDR3 protein. The sample carries around 180,000 distinct CDR3 sequences, around 95% recorded once. CDR1 is MNHEY, CDR2 SVGAGI, per germline. Trimming took 0 bases from V and 7 from J, leaving 9 bases between them. The CDR3 runs 13 residues.

The receptor's source is a human donor with multiple sclerosis. The sequencing input was CD4+ T cells from PBMCs. The genes are TRBV6-5 and TRBJ1-2; D is unclear. The CDR3 loop is CASSYSASLGYTF. CDR3 nucleotides: TGTGCCAGCAGTTACTCGGCCAGCCTTGGCTACACCTTC.